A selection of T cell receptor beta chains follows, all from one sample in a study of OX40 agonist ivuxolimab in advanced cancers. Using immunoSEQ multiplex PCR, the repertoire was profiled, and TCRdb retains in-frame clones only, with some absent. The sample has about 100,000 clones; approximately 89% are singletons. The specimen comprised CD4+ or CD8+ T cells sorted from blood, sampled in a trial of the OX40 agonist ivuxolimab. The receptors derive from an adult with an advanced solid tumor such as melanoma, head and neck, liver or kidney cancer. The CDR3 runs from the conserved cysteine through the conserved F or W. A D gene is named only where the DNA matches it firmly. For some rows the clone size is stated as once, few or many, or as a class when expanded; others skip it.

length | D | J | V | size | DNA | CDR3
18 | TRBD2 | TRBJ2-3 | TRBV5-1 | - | TGCGCCAGCAGCTCGGGACTAGCGGGGGGACAAAGCACAGATACGCAGTATTTT | CASSSGLAGGQSTDTQYF
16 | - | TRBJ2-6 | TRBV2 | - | TGTGCCAGCACGACGGACACTTTTGGTGGGGCCAACGTCCTGACTTTC | CASTTDTFGGANVLTF
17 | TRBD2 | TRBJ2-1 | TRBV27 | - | TGTGCCAGCAGTTTATCCCTACTAGCGGGAGGGCCAAATGAGCAGTTCTTC | CASSLSLLAGGPNEQFF
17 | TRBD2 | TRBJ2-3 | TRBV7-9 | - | TGTGCCAGCAGCCCGCCCCCCCGACTAGCGGGGGCAGATACGCAGTATTTT | CASSPPPRLAGADTQYF
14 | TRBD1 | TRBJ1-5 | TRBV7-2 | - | TGTGCCAGCAAAACGACAGGGGTTGATCAGCCCCAGCATTTT | CASKTTGVDQPQHF
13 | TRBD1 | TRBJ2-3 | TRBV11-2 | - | TGTGCCAGCAGCCTCGACAGGGGTGGTACGCAGTATTTT | CASSLDRGGTQYF
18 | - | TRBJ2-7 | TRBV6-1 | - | TGTGCCAGCAGTGATGACGGACAGAGGTTTTTCGTTCTCTACGAGCAGTACTTC | CASSDDGQRFFVLYEQYF
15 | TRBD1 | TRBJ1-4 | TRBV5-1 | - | TGCGCCAGCAGCTTGGGGGGGACAGGGTCCGGAAAACTGTTTTTT | CASSLGGTGSGKLFF
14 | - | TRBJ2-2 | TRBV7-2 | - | TGTGCCAGCAGCTTAGTGGCGGCCGCCGGGGAGCTGTTTTTT | CASSLVAAAGELFF
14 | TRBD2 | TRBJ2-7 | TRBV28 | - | TGTGCCAGCACTGGCGGGGGACTACCCTACGAGCAGTACTTC | CASTGGGLPYEQYF
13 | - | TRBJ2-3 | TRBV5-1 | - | TGCGCCAGCAACAGGGACCGCACAGATACGCAGTATTTT | CASNRDRTDTQYF
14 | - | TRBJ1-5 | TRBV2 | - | TGTGCCAGCAGTGCGGGACAAAGCAATCAGCCCCAGCATTTT | CASSAGQSNQPQHF
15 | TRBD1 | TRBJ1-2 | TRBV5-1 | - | TGCGCCAGCAGCTTGGCCCTCCAGGGGGCGGAGGGCTACACCTTC | CASSLALQGAEGYTF
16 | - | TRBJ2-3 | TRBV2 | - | TGTGCCAGCAGTGAAGATGTAGGGCAGGGGACAGATACGCAGTATTTT | CASSEDVGQGTDTQYF
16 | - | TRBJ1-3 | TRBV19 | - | TGTGCCAGTAGTCCGTTCCAGGGGATCGTGGGAAACACCATATATTTT | CASSPFQGIVGNTIYF
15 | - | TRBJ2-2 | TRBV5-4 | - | TGTGCCAGCAGCTTGAAGGGCTTGAACACCGGGGAGCTGTTTTTT | CASSLKGLNTGELFF
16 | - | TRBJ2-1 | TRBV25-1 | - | TGTGCCAGCACCCGGGACAACCTTAACTCCTACAATGAGCAGTTCTTC | CASTRDNLNSYNEQFF
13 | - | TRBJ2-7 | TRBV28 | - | TGTGCCAGCGAGACAGACAACTCCTACGAGCAGTACTTC | CASETDNSYEQYF
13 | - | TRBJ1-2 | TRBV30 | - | TGTGCCTGGAAGCTTTTCGGACCCTATGGCTACACCTTC | CAWKLFGPYGYTF
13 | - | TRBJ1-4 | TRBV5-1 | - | TGCGCCAGCAGCTTTGACTTGGGTGAAAAACTGTTTTTT | CASSFDLGEKLFF
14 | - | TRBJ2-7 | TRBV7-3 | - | TGTGCCAGCAGCTCAGGCGTGAGCTCCTACGAGCAGTACTTC | CASSSGVSSYEQYF
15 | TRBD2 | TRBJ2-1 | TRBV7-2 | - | TGTGCCAGCAGCAAGACTAGCGGGGGCCCTGGGGAGCAGTTCTTC | CASSKTSGGPGEQFF
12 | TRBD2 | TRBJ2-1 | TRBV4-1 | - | TGCGCCAGCAGCCAACTAGCGGGAAGGCAGTTCTTC | CASSQLAGRQFF
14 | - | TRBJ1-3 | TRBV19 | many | TGTGCCAGTAGCTACCTCGGCTTTGGAAACACCATATATTTT | CASSYLGFGNTIYF
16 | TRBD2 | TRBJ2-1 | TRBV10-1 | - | TGCGCCAGCAGTTTCACCCCGGGACTAGCCTACAATGAGCAGTTCTTC | CASSFTPGLAYNEQFF
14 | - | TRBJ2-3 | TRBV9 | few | TGTGCCAGCAGCGTAGAGCCCTCCACAGATACGCAGTATTTT | CASSVEPSTDTQYF
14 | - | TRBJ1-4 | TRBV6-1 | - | TGTGCCAGCACCGCATTGGGGGTATTAGAAAAACTGTTTTTT | CASTALGVLEKLFF
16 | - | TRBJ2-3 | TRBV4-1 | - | TGCGCCAGCAGCCAAGAGGGGACGAGGGGCACAGATACGCAGTATTTT | CASSQEGTRGTDTQYF
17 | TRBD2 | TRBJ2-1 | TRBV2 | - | TGTGCCAGCAGTGAAGCGGGTAGCGGGAGATCCTACAATGAGCAGTTCTTC | CASSEAGSGRSYNEQFF
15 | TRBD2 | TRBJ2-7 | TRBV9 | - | TGTGCCAGCAGCGTAGACCTGGGGAGGGCCTACGAGCAGTACTTC | CASSVDLGRAYEQYF
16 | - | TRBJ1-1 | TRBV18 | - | TGTGCCAGCTCACCATTGTATACCGGGGGGAACACTGAAGCTTTCTTT | CASSPLYTGGNTEAFF
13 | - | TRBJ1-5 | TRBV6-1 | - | TGTGCCAGCAGTGGGGACACCCTGTTAACCCAGCATTTT | CASSGDTLLTQHF